This T cell receptor beta chain came from a study of Tregs in tolerant kidney transplant recipients. Unstimulated regulatory T cells (CD4+CD25+CD127-), CD4+CD25- non-regulatory cells, CD4 and CD8 cells were FACS-sorted from thawed PBMCs. Findings of the study overall: Biological reproducibility was not directly addressed in this study.

In regard to this clone: The antigen is undetermined.

TCRdb's copy holds only in-frame clones and misses some; the assay was immunoSEQ multiplex PCR. The top ten hold roughly 0.63% of the sample, which has some 100,000 clones, around 94% seen once. Sequencing was performed on CD4+ T cells from blood. The receptor was derived from a human donor in good health.

CDR3 sequence reads: CASSPGTGGKTEAFF. The CDR3 DNA follows: TGTGCCAGCAGCCCCGGGACAGGGGGTAAAACTGAAGCTTTCTTT. The rearrangement links TRBV11-2 to TRBJ1-1; TRBD1 aligns across 11 bases. After removal of 5 bases from V and 5 bases from J, the junction contained 7 bases not matched to a gene. This CDR3 spans 15 amino acids. CDR1 is SGHAT and CDR2 is FQNNGV in the germline V gene.